This TCR beta chain was sequenced during a study of T cells in localized non-small cell lung cancer. Regarding the study as a whole: The appearance of a median about 60 of the top 100 tumor clones was seen in adjacent lung. Among the tissues sampled, uninvolved adjacent lung had the highest T cell clonality, above tumor. Longer overall survival accompanied higher blood T cell density.

TCRdb's table, derived via immunoSEQ multiplex PCR, lists solely in-frame clones and lacks some. The repertoire holds approximately 4,700 clones, with 85% to 95% as singletons. V lost 4 bases and J lost 6, with 8 bases in between. Germline CDR1 reads SGHRS; CDR2 reads YFSETQ. This CDR3 has 11 amino acids. This clone has a single count. The antigen is undetermined. Here the sequenced sample was peripheral blood, taken before any cancer treatment. The chain employs TRBV5-1 and TRBJ2-7, with D unclear. The source is a woman aged 35-75 years with stage I lung adenocarcinoma. CDR3 DNA sequence: TGCGCCAGCAGCCGTTCTACCGAGCAGTACTTC. This codes for CASSRSTEQYF.